This T cell receptor (beta chain) comes out of a study of chemoradiotherapy in HPV16-positive cancers. Study-wide results and limits: HPV-specific T cells were functionally defined from only two HPV16-positive patients.

Germline CDR1 reads LNHDA; CDR2 reads SQIVND (reference sequence). The V end lost 3 bases, the J end lost 8 bases, and 13 bases lay between the germline ends. This CDR3 has 13 residues. Data came from immunoSEQ multiplex PCR; TCRdb stores just in-frame clones and leaves some out. Of about 14,000 clones in the sample, about nine tenths are singletons; the top ten hold roughly 2.5%. Of note for this clone: Its antigen is not known.

This receptor was taken from a human donor with HPV-associated anogenital cancer. Sequencing was performed on blood, taken from a patient who underwent chemoradiotherapy. The V and J genes are TRBV19 and TRBJ1-1, with D perhaps TRBD1 (6 bases). The DNA of the CDR3 is TGTGCCAGTAGTATGGTCCAGGGGATAGAAGCTTTCTTT. Translation: CASSMVQGIEAFF.